A single sample is the source of the 27 T cell receptor beta chains below, sequenced in a study of cytomegalovirus exposure and HLA in healthy donors. Both 60 Vbeta primers and 13 Jbeta primers went into the PCR. The repertoire was sequenced with immunoSEQ multiplex PCR; TCRdb's copy has only in-frame clones and lacks some. The sample includes about 130,000 clones, around 77% seen only once; the top ten take roughly 1%. Sequencing input: PBMCs. These receptors all stem from a woman aged 55-70 years in good health and CMV-seronegative.

V is TRBV2 and J is TRBJ2-7; 7 nucleotides match TRBD1. V was pared by 8 bases and J by 5 bases, with 15 bases of the junction left unmatched. Germline-derived CDR1 and CDR2 are SNHLY and FYNNEI. CDR3 size: 15 residues. The CDR3 DNA sequence: TGTGCCAGCGCGCGACAGGGTATTTCGGGTGACGAGCAGTACTTC. This codes for CASARQGISGDEQYF.

This chain connects TRBV30 to TRBJ2-3; D is uncertain. V lost 3 bases to trimming and J lost 0 bases, with 4 bases between them. This CDR3 is 12 amino acids long. Germline loops: CDR1 GTSNPN, CDR2 SVGIG (reference sequence). Written as DNA, the CDR3 is TGTGCCTGGAGACAGAGCACAGATACGCAGTATTTT. It yields the protein CAWRQSTDTQYF.

This chain uses TRBV30 with TRBJ2-2; possible D gene TRBD1, 6 bases. The CDR3 is 14 amino acids. Trimming stripped 3 bases from V and 6 bases from J, with 14 bases between. In germline, CDR1 is GTSNPN, CDR2 SVGIG (reference sequence). The DNA of the CDR3 is TGTGCCTGGAGGCTGTGGGGACAACCCGGGGAGCTGTTTTTT. Amino acids: CAWRLWGQPGELFF.

The chain has TRBV5-1 and TRBJ1-3; the D gene is possibly TRBD1 (6 bases). The CDR3 sequence is 16 residues long. Trimming took 3 bases from V and 0 from J, leaving 13 bases between them. CDR1 is SGHRS, CDR2 YFSETQ, per germline. DNA for the CDR3: TGCGCCAGCAGCTCGGGGGGGCCTAGCTCTGGAAACACCATATATTTT. Translating gives CASSSGGPSSGNTIYF.

J is TRBJ2-3 and V is TRBV10-3; TRBD2 matches at 9 bases. CDR1 ENHRY and CDR2 SYGVKD come from the germline V gene. V dropped 4 bases and J dropped 2; count of bases not matched to a gene: 4. The length of the CDR3 is 15 residues. DNA of the CDR3: TGTGCCATCAGTGGTATAGCGGGAGACACAGATACGCAGTATTTT. It specifies CAISGIAGDTDTQYF.

J is TRBJ1-3 and V is TRBV6-5, with 8 bases lining up with TRBD1. This CDR3 is built from 15 residues. V was pared by 6 bases and J by 2 bases, with 6 bases of the junction left unmatched. CDR1 is MNHEY, CDR2 SVGAGI, per germline. Here the CDR3 DNA reads TGTGCCAGCAGCCCCGACAGGGGAACTGGAAACACCATATATTTT. It encodes CASSPDRGTGNTIYF.

This clone came up a few times. The chain links TRBV2 to TRBJ2-5, with 8 bases that match TRBD1. CDR3 length equals 14 residues. The germline V gene encodes CDR1 SNHLY and CDR2 FYNNEI. Unmatched junction bases numbered 8, after V lost 6 bases and J lost 5 bases. This CDR3 reads CASSRDRMGETQYF. The DNA for the CDR3 is TGTGCCAGCAGCCGGGACAGGATGGGGGAGACCCAGTACTTC. The full variable domain, its missing parts supplied by reference TRBV2 and TRBJ2-5, is EPEVTQTPSHQVTQMGQEVILRCVPISNHLYFYWYRQILGQKVEFLVSFYNNEISEKSEIFDDQFSVERPDGSNFTLKIRSTKLEDSAMYFCASSRDRMGETQYFGPGTRLLVL.

The rearrangement links TRBV11-2 to TRBJ2-2, with 10 bases identical to TRBD1. Germline lookup yields CDR1 SGHAT and CDR2 FQNNGV. The CDR3 totals 15 residues. Trimming removed 7 bases from V and 3 bases from J; junction bases left unmatched: 5. The CDR3 sequence is CASTLGQGYTGELFF. The CDR3 coding sequence is TGTGCCAGCACACTGGGACAGGGGTACACCGGGGAGCTGTTTTTT.

The sample holds one count of this clone. This chain uses TRBV19 with TRBJ2-1, with D tentatively TRBD2 (5 bases). From germline, CDR1 is LNHDA and CDR2 SQIVND (reference sequence). The CDR3 length is 17 residues. Trimming removed 4 bases at V and 5 bases at J, with 21 bases between. The DNA for the CDR3 is TGTGCCAGTAGTAAGTCTATAGGACTCCTACTAAACAATGAGCAGTTCTTC. Its protein product is CASSKSIGLLLNNEQFF.

The V and J genes are TRBV5-6 and TRBJ2-3; 8 nucleotides align to TRBD1. There are 16 residues in the CDR3. Germline loops: CDR1 SGHDT, CDR2 YYEEEE. With 2 bases clipped from V and 6 bases from J, the junction kept 11 bases outside the gene matches. The CDR3: CASSFGSAGGMDTQYF. Here the CDR3 DNA reads TGTGCCAGCAGCTTTGGTTCGGCAGGGGGCATGGATACGCAGTATTTT. The full variable domain, in which reference TRBV5-6 and TRBJ2-3 provide the parts outside the CDR3, is DAGVTQSPTHLIKTRGQQVTLRCSPKSGHDTVSWYQQALGQGPQFIFQYYEEEERQRGNFPDRFSGHQFPNYSSELNVNALLLGDSALYLCASSFGSAGGMDTQYFGPGTRLTVL.

The chain has TRBV5-8 and TRBJ1-2; 7 nucleotides align to TRBD1. V was clipped by 0 bases and J by 4 bases; unmatched bases: 6. This CDR3 comprises 15 residues. In germline, CDR1 is SGHTS, CDR2 YDEGEE. The CDR3 DNA reads as TGTGCCAGCAGCTTGGGGGGACAGCAGACCTATGGCTACACCTTC. The encoded protein is CASSLGGQQTYGYTF.

The V gene is TRBV4-1, the J gene TRBJ2-5, with 7 bases matching TRBD1. Germline CDR1 reads MGHRA; CDR2 reads YSYEKL. V was clipped by 1 base and J by 5 bases; unmatched bases: 7. The CDR3 is made up of 15 amino acids. The CDR3 here is CASSQVVGGRETQYF. Written as DNA, the CDR3 is TGCGCCAGCAGCCAAGTGGTAGGGGGCAGGGAGACCCAGTACTTC.

The J gene is TRBJ1-5, the V gene TRBV6-1; 8 positions agree with TRBD1. Losses at the gene ends were 6 bases for V and 2 bases for J; bases not matched to a gene: 6. CDR3 length: 15 residues. CDR1 is MNHNS, CDR2 SASEGT, per germline. CDR3 residues: CASRKQGGGNQPQHF. CDR3 nucleotides: TGTGCCAGCAGAAAACAGGGGGGCGGCAATCAGCCCCAGCATTTT.

This clone appeared a few times. This rearrangement joins TRBV5-1 to TRBJ2-2; no reliable D call. The length of the CDR3 is 14 residues. Deletions cut 3 bases from V and 7 bases from J, with 13 bases between. Germline V gives CDR1 SGHRS, CDR2 YFSETQ. The CDR3 is CASSYTELGGELFF. The DNA for the CDR3 is TGCGCCAGCAGCTATACAGAGTTAGGCGGGGAGCTGTTTTTT.

The rearrangement joins TRBV5-1 to TRBJ1-1; tentatively, D is TRBD1 (5 bases). Germline values: CDR1 SGHRS, CDR2 YFSETQ. V was pared by 0 bases and J by 0 bases, with 9 bases between. There are 15 residues in the CDR3. This chain's CDR3 is CASSLATAVNTEAFF. As DNA, the CDR3 is TGCGCCAGCAGCTTGGCGACAGCAGTGAACACTGAAGCTTTCTTT.

Remarks on this clone: The conserved phenylalanine or tryptophan normally closing the CDR3 is absent here, so this likely arose from a read error. The genes are TRBV6-1 and TRBJ1-3; no clear D. Between the trimmed V and J ends, which lost 3 bases and 8 bases, there was a span of 14 bases. This CDR3 has 14 amino acids. CDR1 is MNHNS, CDR2 SASEGT, per germline. The CDR3 region has the DNA TGTGCCAGCAGTGACACATTTGTCTCAGACACCATATATCTT. This encodes CASSDTFVSDTIYL.

The gene calls are TRBV29-1 and TRBJ1-2; TRBD1 agrees at 11 bases. This CDR3 contains 17 residues. Germline V gene lookup returns CDR1 SQVTM and CDR2 ANQGSEA. V lost 1 base to trimming and J lost 7 bases; unmatched junction nucleotides: 14. Here the CDR3 reads CSVEAREGQGVGLGYTF. The CDR3 DNA follows: TGCAGCGTTGAAGCCCGGGAGGGACAGGGGGTTGGTCTTGGCTACACCTTC.

The gene calls are TRBV30 and TRBJ1-1, with D tentatively TRBD1 (6 bases). V was cut by 4 bases and J by 6 bases, with 9 bases left in between. Germline CDR1 is GTSNPN and CDR2 is SVGIG (reference sequence). This CDR3 has 11 amino acids. The CDR3 DNA is TGTGCCTGGACAGGGGACCCTGAAGCTTTCTTT. It yields the protein CAWTGDPEAFF.

The rearrangement links TRBV28 to TRBJ1-1; perhaps TRBD1 as D (6 bases). Germline CDR1 is MDHEN and CDR2 is SYDVKM. The CDR3 totals 15 residues. V dropped 2 bases and J dropped 1 base, with 11 bases sitting between them. The CDR3 is CASSLIGGANTEAFF. CDR3 nucleotides: TGTGCCAGCAGTTTAATCGGGGGGGCGAACACTGAAGCTTTCTTT.

The CDR3 here is CASSLRQGHNYGYTF. Written as DNA, the CDR3 is TGTGCCAGCAGCTTACGACAGGGTCATAACTATGGCTACACCTTC. The genes are TRBV11-2 and TRBJ1-2, with 7 positions matching TRBD1. The CDR3 loop spans 15 amino acids. Trimming took 2 bases from V and 1 from J; bases not matched to a gene: 4. Germline V CDR1 and CDR2: SGHAT, FQNNGV.

This chain connects TRBV18 to TRBJ1-2; 7 bases are a match to TRBD1. CDR1 and CDR2 from the germline V gene are KGHSH and LQKENI. Unmatched junction bases numbered 5, after V lost 6 bases and J lost 10 bases. This CDR3 has 11 residues. This chain's CDR3 is CASSAGTDYTF. The CDR3 nucleotides read TGTGCCAGCTCGGCCGGGACAGACTACACCTTC.

This clone was picked up many times. The chain combines TRBV2 with TRBJ2-7; the match to TRBD1 covers 10 bases. Per germline, CDR1 SNHLY and CDR2 FYNNEI. The CDR3 contains 13 residues. Trimming at V came to 4 bases and at J to 6 bases, leaving 3 bases not matched to a gene. This chain's CDR3 is CASSGDRGREQYF. CDR3 DNA sequence: TGTGCCAGCAGTGGGGACAGGGGACGCGAGCAGTACTTC.

J is TRBJ1-5 and V is TRBV12-2; the table names TRBD1, a call not compared with the DNA. TRBV12-2 is flagged as a pseudogene. The CDR3 runs 16 residues. The CDR3, as DNA: TGTGCAAGTCGCCCAAAACAGGCGGTTAGCAATCAGCCCCAGCATTTT. Its translation is CASRPKQAVSNQPQHF.

The chain employs TRBV29-1 and TRBJ2-1; TRBD1 matches 10 bases. Per germline, CDR1 SQVTM and CDR2 ANQGSEA. The CDR3 extends over 16 amino acids. The V and J ends lost 0 bases and 4 bases, in that order; junction bases with no gene match: 6. The CDR3 region has the DNA TGCAGCGTTGAAGAAATGGGACAGGGGACTTACAATGAGCAGTTCTTC. It encodes CSVEEMGQGTYNEQFF.

This chain joins TRBV7-3 and TRBJ1-1; 8 bases agree with TRBD1. The CDR3 extends over 17 amino acids. The J segment lost 4 bases and the V segment lost 1 base, leaving 11 bases of the junction unmatched. CDR1 and CDR2 from the germline V gene are SGHTA and FQGTGA. In nucleotides, the CDR3 is TGTGCCAGCAGCTTAAATCCAGGGGGCATTAAAGGCACTGAAGCTTTCTTT. Translating gives CASSLNPGGIKGTEAFF.

This CDR3 is CASSLGLAGRAGTDTQYF. The CDR3 DNA sequence: TGTGCCAGCAGCCTGGGACTAGCGGGGAGGGCGGGCACAGATACGCAGTATTTT. V is TRBV7-3 and J is TRBJ2-3; 13 nucleotides line up with TRBD2. Germline lookup yields CDR1 SGHTA and CDR2 FQGTGA. This CDR3 is built from 18 residues. The V and J ends lost 5 bases and 1 base, in that order; junction bases with no gene match: 9.

The gene calls are TRBV27 and TRBJ2-5; the match to TRBD2 covers 7 bases. The J call may be wrong; the DNA end is better matched by TRBJ2-7. CDR1 MNHEY and CDR2 SMNVEV come from the germline V gene (reference sequence). The CDR3 is made up of 14 amino acids. Here the CDR3 reads CASSPTGGATEQYF. The CDR3 DNA reads as TGTGCCAGCAGTCCTACGGGGGGTGCTACCGAGCAGTACTTC.